This TCR beta chain was retrieved from a study of T cells in Graves' hyperthyroidism and ophthalmopathy. General observations from the study: Among thyroid clonotypes expanded above 0.001, most also appeared in blood.

Notes on this clonotype: The antigen is not known. At one end, the junction sequence differs from germline, possibly due to a read error.

There were TCR beta CDR3 regions amplified from RNA transcripts. HTBI primers drove first-round RT-PCR of the TCR CDR3. TCRdb re-analysed the multiplex PCR reads in MiXCR, keeping a single row per CDR3 protein. The sample lists 50,000 to 55,000 distinct CDR3 sequences; about half were seen once. Clinical Activity Scores of at least 3, NOSPECS grades of at least 4 and durations under 3 months characterized ophthalmopathy patients. Patients were excluded for uncontrolled infection, other autoimmune disease, pregnancy or lactation. The PBMCs were taken from less than 11 ml of fresh peripheral blood. The sample taken for sequencing was blood. This sequence originates from a woman aged 50 to 65 with Graves' ophthalmopathy.

Written as DNA, the CDR3 is TGTGCCAGCAGCTTCGGCGACACAGATACGCGGTATTTT. This translates into CASSFGDTDTRYF. The chain has TRBV7-3 and TRBJ2-3; no clear D gene. Germline-derived CDR1 and CDR2 are SGHTA and FQGTGA. The CDR3 totals 13 residues.